The 29 T cell receptor beta chains below all came from one sample that was sequenced in a study of follicular helper T cells after annual influenza vaccination. Generated by immunoSEQ multiplex PCR, the TCRdb table keeps only in-frame clones and is missing some. The sample yields 5,500 to 7,500 clones, 84% seen once. Time point indicated: 2015-2016 season, 7 days after influenza vaccination. The specimen comprised CXCR5- memory CD4+ T cells sorted from blood, sampled 7 days after influenza vaccination. Every receptor here comes from an adult who received the influenza vaccine.

This clone came up once. V usage is TRBV11-2 and J usage is TRBJ1-3; no firm D call. CDR3 size: 12 residues. Germline CDR1 is SGHAT and CDR2 is FQNNGV. Deletions cut 3 bases from V and 3 bases from J, with 3 bases between. The CDR3 coding sequence is TGTGCCAGCAGCTTGCATGGAAACACCATATATTTT. This encodes CASSLHGNTIYF.

V is TRBV5-1 and J is TRBJ1-2; tentatively, D is TRBD1 (6 bases). V lost 4 bases, J lost 2 bases, and 18 bases lay in between. The CDR3 consists of 16 residues. Germline V CDR1 and CDR2: SGHRS, YFSETQ. The DNA of the CDR3 is TGCGCCAGCAGCCACTTGTTCGCTCAGGGGAACTATGGCTACACCTTC. It codes for CASSHLFAQGNYGYTF.

The chain recombines TRBV10-3 with TRBJ2-1, with TRBD2 matching 10 bases. Per germline, CDR1 ENHRY and CDR2 SYGVKD. This CDR3 spans 13 amino acids. V trimming: 8 bases; J trimming: 6 bases; junction bases outside the gene matches: 4. The CDR3: CAIRTSGGNEQFF. The CDR3 nucleotides read TGTGCCATCCGGACTAGCGGTGGCAATGAGCAGTTCTTC.

The chain employs TRBV7-2 and TRBJ2-5; 12 bases agree with TRBD2. Trimming removed 5 bases from V and 2 bases from J; junction bases left unmatched: 6. This CDR3 has 16 residues. The V gene's germline CDR1 is SGHTA and CDR2 FQGNSA. CDR3 region: CASSAHLAGGQETQYF. Here the CDR3 DNA reads TGTGCCAGCAGCGCCCACCTAGCGGGGGGGCAAGAGACCCAGTACTTC.

V gene TRBV9 combines with J gene TRBJ1-3; tentatively, D is TRBD1 (6 bases). There are 16 residues in the CDR3. From germline, CDR1 is SGDLS and CDR2 YYNGEE. Trimming stripped 0 bases from V and 4 bases from J, with 14 bases between. CDR3 loop: CASSVGSGTSGNTIYF. The CDR3 nucleotides are TGTGCCAGCAGCGTAGGATCCGGGACATCAGGAAACACCATATATTTT.

The chain has TRBV7-2 and TRBJ2-1; D gene uncertain. Per germline, CDR1 SGHTA and CDR2 FQGNSA. The CDR3 consists of 12 residues. With 4 bases removed from V and 6 bases from J, the gap between germline ends came to 7 bases. This CDR3 reads CASSSGPNEQFF. The DNA for the CDR3 is TGTGCCAGCAGCTCCGGACCCAATGAGCAGTTCTTC.

Of note for this clone: Relative to the germline gene, one junction end is altered; a read error may explain this. In nucleotides, the CDR3 is TGTGCCAGCAGTTCAGAGAACGCCGGGGAGCTGTTTTTT. Protein sequence: CASSSENAGELFF. The chain links TRBV2 to TRBJ2-2; no definite D call. The CDR3 sequence is 13 residues long. CDR1 is SNHLY, CDR2 FYNNEI, per germline. Together with reference TRBV2 and TRBJ2-2, the CDR3 gives the full variable domain: EPEVTQTPSHQVTQMGQEVILRCVPISNHLYFYWYRQILGQKVEFLVSFYNNEISEKSEIFDDQFSVERPDGSNFTLKIRSTKLEDSAMYFCASSSENAGELFFGEGSRLTVL.

V usage is TRBV7-2 and J usage is TRBJ2-2; 10 bases are a match to TRBD1. The CDR3 totals 17 residues. V shed 5 bases and J 7 bases; nucleotides not matched to a gene: 13. Germline CDR1 SGHTA, CDR2 FQGNSA. CDR3 in DNA: TGTGCCAGCAGCACGGGGACAGGGGCCGCTCGGGGCGGGGAGCTGTTTTTT. It specifies CASSTGTGAARGGELFF.

V gene TRBV18 combines with J gene TRBJ1-3; 7 nucleotides line up with TRBD1. This CDR3 region has 16 residues. The germline V gene has CDR1 KGHSH and CDR2 LQKENI. V lost 3 bases, J lost 0 bases, and 5 bases stayed unmatched. The CDR3 is CASSPQGGISGNTIYF. Written as DNA, the CDR3 is TGTGCCAGCTCACCGCAGGGGGGGATCTCTGGAAACACCATATATTTT.

This chain connects TRBV5-6 to TRBJ2-7, with 8 bases matching TRBD1. V was pared by 3 bases and J by 0 bases, with 2 bases of the junction left unmatched. The CDR3 totals 14 residues. CDR1 and CDR2 from the germline V gene are SGHDT and YYEEEE. CDR3 sequence reads: CASSWTGPSYEQYF. DNA of the CDR3: TGTGCCAGCAGCTGGACAGGGCCCTCCTACGAGCAGTACTTC.

This chain joins TRBV2 and TRBJ1-1; TRBD1 agrees at 7 bases. Unmatched junction bases numbered 11, after V lost 8 bases and J lost 11 bases. This CDR3 spans 12 amino acids. Per the germline V gene, CDR1 is SNHLY and CDR2 is FYNNEI. CDR3 in DNA: TGTGCCAGCGCTCTCGGGACAGAAAAGGCTTTCTTT. This codes for CASALGTEKAFF.

This rearrangement joins TRBV4-1 to TRBJ1-4; D remains unclear. The V gene's germline CDR1 is MGHRA and CDR2 YSYEKL. V was clipped by 1 base and J by 4 bases, with 10 bases between them. This CDR3 contains 15 residues. CDR3 protein: CASSQGLGVNEKLFF. As DNA, the CDR3 is TGCGCCAGCAGCCAAGGGTTAGGAGTTAATGAAAAACTGTTTTTT.

The V call is TRBV29-1, the J call TRBJ2-7; D tentatively reads TRBD1 or TRBD2 (6 bases each). There are 15 residues in the CDR3. Germline V lookup: CDR1 SQVTM, CDR2 ANQGSEA. Trimming removed 3 bases from V and 2 bases from J, with 17 bases in between. CDR3 DNA: TGCAGCGTTGACGTTGCGGGACAACCTCCCTACGAGCAGTACTTC. This gives the protein CSVDVAGQPPYEQYF.

This chain joins TRBV10-3 and TRBJ2-7, with D hard to call. Per germline, CDR1 ENHRY and CDR2 SYGVKD. V was clipped by 7 bases and J by 1 base, with 14 bases between them. The CDR3 contains 14 residues. The CDR3 DNA is TGTGCCATCAAGAAATTTGACTTATCCTACGAGCAGTACTTC. Its protein is CAIKKFDLSYEQYF.

In its sample, this clone was seen a few times. The chain joins TRBV6-1 to TRBJ1-6, with D perhaps TRBD1 (5 bases). The CDR3 sequence is 15 residues long. CDR1 MNHNS and CDR2 SASEGT come from the germline V gene. V lost 4 bases and J lost 0, with 7 bases in between. The CDR3 is CASSAGISYNSPLHF. In nucleotides, the CDR3 is TGTGCCAGCAGTGCAGGGATCTCCTATAATTCACCCCTCCACTTT.

The rearrangement links TRBV19 to TRBJ2-7, with D possibly being TRBD1 (7 bases). The CDR3 has 14 residues. CDR1 LNHDA and CDR2 SQIVND come from the germline V gene (reference sequence). Trimming cost V 3 bases and J 3 bases, with 12 bases left between them. The CDR3 region is CASSIGQGGYEQYF. CDR3 nucleotides: TGTGCCAGTAGTATCGGTCAGGGGGGCTACGAGCAGTACTTC.

This clone was detected a few times. V gene TRBV10-3 combines with J gene TRBJ1-1; D not certain. This CDR3 is built from 15 residues. Germline lookup yields CDR1 ENHRY and CDR2 SYGVKD. Deletions cut 3 bases from V and 1 base from J, with 12 bases between. CDR3 nucleotides: TGTGCCATCAGTGACCGGACCGCTCGGAACACTGAAGCTTTCTTT. This encodes CAISDRTARNTEAFF.

V usage is TRBV19 and J usage is TRBJ2-7; 8 positions agree with TRBD2. Trimming took 2 bases from V and 4 from J; bases not matched to a gene: 4. This CDR3 comprises 14 residues. The germline CDR1 and CDR2 sequences are LNHDA and SQIVND (reference sequence). CDR3 nucleotide sequence: TGTGCCAGTAGTATAAGCGGGAGCTGGTACGAGCAGTACTTC. Protein: CASSISGSWYEQYF.

The chain employs TRBV7-2 and TRBJ1-5; D is unresolved. The CDR3 contains 12 residues. With 2 bases removed from V and 4 bases from J, the gap between germline ends came to 3 bases. Germline CDR1 SGHTA, CDR2 FQGNSA. The CDR3 bases are TGTGCCAGCAGCTTAAATAATCAGCCCCAGCATTTT. Translated, it gives CASSLNNQPQHF.

This clone was counted only a few times. This rearrangement joins TRBV6-5 to TRBJ1-6, with a weak D call TRBD1 (5 bases). The V gene lost 5 bases and the J gene lost 7 bases, with 12 bases spanning the gap. The CDR3 contains 14 residues. Germline V gives CDR1 MNHEY, CDR2 SVGAGI. CDR3 coding DNA: TGTGCCAGCAGTCAAAGGACATCGAATTCACCCCTCCACTTT. Protein product: CASSQRTSNSPLHF.

This chain joins TRBV11-2 and TRBJ2-7, with D possibly matching TRBD2 (6 bases). The V gene's germline CDR1 is SGHAT and CDR2 FQNNGV. The CDR3 is 16 residues long. V was pared by 0 bases and J by 12 bases, with 24 bases between. The CDR3 spells CASSLDSGSGTSPGYF. The CDR3 region has the DNA TGTGCCAGCAGCTTAGATTCGGGTTCCGGGACTTCACCCGGGTACTTC.

The gene calls are TRBV28 and TRBJ2-5; D unresolved. Between the trimmed V and J ends, which lost 3 bases and 4 bases, there was a span of 9 bases. The CDR3 has 13 amino acids. Per germline, CDR1 MDHEN and CDR2 SYDVKM. CDR3 coding DNA: TGTGCCAGCAGTTTTTGGCAGGCAGAGACCCAGTACTTC. Amino acids: CASSFWQAETQYF.

This clone is a singleton in its sample. This chain uses TRBV5-3 with TRBJ1-1; D ambiguous. TRBV5-3 is recorded as an ORF, its role being uncertain. CDR3 length equals 13 residues. V lost 4 bases, J lost 1 base, and 8 bases lay in between. The CDR3, as DNA: TGTGCCAGAAGCCCATCACAGAACACTGAAGCTTTCTTT. It is translated as CARSPSQNTEAFF.

This clone has more than one count but fewer than ten. The chain employs TRBV5-1 and TRBJ2-5; D ambiguous. The germline V gene encodes CDR1 SGHRS and CDR2 YFSETQ. The CDR3 is 12 residues long. V dropped 4 bases and J dropped 4 bases, with 8 bases sitting between them. CDR3 amino acids: CASSERGETQYF. In DNA form, the CDR3 reads TGCGCCAGCAGCGAAAGAGGAGAGACCCAGTACTTC. Using reference TRBV5-1 and TRBJ2-5 for the parts outside the CDR3, the full variable domain is KAGVTQTPRYLIKTRGQQVTLSCSPISGHRSVSWYQQTPGQGLQFLFEYFSETQRNKGNFPGRFSGRQFSNSRSEMNVSTLELGDSALYLCASSERGETQYFGPGTRLLVL.

For the CDR3, the DNA is TGTGCCACCCGGGGGTCAGATACGCAGTATTTT. Its translation is CATRGSDTQYF. This chain joins TRBV30 and TRBJ2-3, with D tentatively TRBD2 (6 bases). Germline V gives CDR1 GTSNPN, CDR2 SVGIG (reference sequence). The CDR3 is 11 amino acids. The V and J ends lost 8 bases and 4 bases respectively, with 10 bases between them.

The chain combines TRBV7-2 with TRBJ1-5; D is ambiguous. The CDR3 is made up of 15 amino acids. The ends were cut back, 1 base at V and 2 bases at J, with 9 bases in the middle. Looked up from germline, CDR1 is SGHTA and CDR2 is FQGNSA. DNA of the CDR3: TGTGCCAGCAGCTTAGGGCCAGCTGGCAATCAGCCCCAGCATTTT. This sequence encodes CASSLGPAGNQPQHF.

This clone was counted once. The rearrangement uses TRBV5-1 and TRBJ2-5; 9 bases fit TRBD1. CDR3 size: 15 residues. V shed 5 bases and J 6 bases; nucleotides not matched to a gene: 11. Germline-derived CDR1 and CDR2 are SGHRS and YFSETQ. Here the CDR3 DNA reads TGCGCCAGCAGTTCGGGACAGGGTTTGCGTAAGACCCAGTACTTC. It translates to CASSSGQGLRKTQYF. Supplemented by reference TRBV5-1 and TRBJ2-5, the full variable domain reads KAGVTQTPRYLIKTRGQQVTLSCSPISGHRSVSWYQQTPGQGLQFLFEYFSETQRNKGNFPGRFSGRQFSNSRSEMNVSTLELGDSALYLCASSSGQGLRKTQYFGPGTRLLVL.

The gene calls are TRBV7-9 and TRBJ2-1; D may be TRBD2 (5 bases). CDR3 length: 12 residues. V lost 3 bases to trimming and J lost 9 bases, with 9 bases between them. CDR1 and CDR2 from the germline V gene are SEHNR and FQNEAQ (reference sequence). CDR3 bases: TGTGCCAGCAGCTTGAGCCGGGGTGAGCAGTTCTTC. It is translated as CASSLSRGEQFF.

The chain is built from TRBV29-1 and TRBJ1-3; D not certain. Germline values: CDR1 SQVTM, CDR2 ANQGSEA. CDR3 size: 12 residues. The ends were cut back, 0 bases at V and 1 base at J, with 1 base in the middle. CDR3 loop: CSVEDSGNTIYF. Written as DNA, the CDR3 is TGCAGCGTTGAAGATTCTGGAAACACCATATATTTT.